Reported below is one T cell receptor (beta chain). The antigen is undetermined. Via MiXCR, TCRdb re-called the 5' RACE reads, giving one row per CDR3 protein. The sample holds some 150,000 distinct CDR3 sequences, 20% to 25% seen once. This entry comes from a study of T-cell memory formation after mild COVID-19. With 8 bases removed from V and 6 bases from J, the gap between germline ends came to 19 bases. The CDR3 covers 14 residues. Germline-derived CDR1 and CDR2 are MNHEY and SMNVEV (reference sequence). General observations from the study: Prior to infection, memory already included some responding clones, suggesting cross-reactive memory joined.

V and J are TRBV27 and TRBJ1-1, with D hard to call. Sequencing was performed on PBMCs or a T cell subset sorted from them (not recorded which). The receptor was derived from an adult woman who had mild COVID-19 (a few samples of this study predate the infection). Cell type and time point are not known. CDR3 sequence reads: CASGERAVPAEAFF. The DNA for the CDR3 is TGTGCCAGCGGAGAAAGAGCCGTCCCGGCTGAAGCTTTCTTT.